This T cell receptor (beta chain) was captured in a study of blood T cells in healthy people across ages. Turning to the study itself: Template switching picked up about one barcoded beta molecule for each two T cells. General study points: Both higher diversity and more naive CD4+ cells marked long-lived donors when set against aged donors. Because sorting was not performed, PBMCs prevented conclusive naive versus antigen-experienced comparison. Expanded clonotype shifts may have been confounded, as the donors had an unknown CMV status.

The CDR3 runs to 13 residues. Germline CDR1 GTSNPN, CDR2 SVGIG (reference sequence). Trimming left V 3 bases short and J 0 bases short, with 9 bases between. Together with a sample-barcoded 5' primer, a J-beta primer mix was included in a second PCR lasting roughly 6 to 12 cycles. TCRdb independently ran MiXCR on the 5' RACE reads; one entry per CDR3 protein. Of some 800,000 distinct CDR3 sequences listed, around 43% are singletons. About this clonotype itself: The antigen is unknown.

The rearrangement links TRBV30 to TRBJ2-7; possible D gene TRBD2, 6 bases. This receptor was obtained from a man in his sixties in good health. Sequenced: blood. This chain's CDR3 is CAWRIGGSYEQYF. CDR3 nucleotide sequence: TGTGCCTGGAGAATCGGGGGCTCCTACGAGCAGTACTTC.